This T cell receptor (beta chain) was found in a study of regulatory T cells in long-lasting Graves disease. Findings and limits, study-wide: Blood alone, not thyroid tissue, was studied. Segments TRBV28, TRBJ1-2 and TRBJ2-5 showed preferential usage in persistent disease.

Building of the TCR beta libraries involved iRepertoire HTBI primers and Arm-PCR of CDR3 regions. Original analysis: Sample data revealed approximately 56 TRBV and some 14 TRBJ segments. From the multiplex PCR reads, TCRdb called clonotypes with MiXCR, one entry per CDR3 protein. The V and J calls and clone size are TCRdb's, not the authors'. The repertoire holds hundreds of thousands of distinct CDR3 sequences, with 15% to 20% as singletons. This sample's time point: persistent/refractory GD, antithyroid drugs over 5 years with positive TRAb. PBMC RNA was the source of the TCR library. Germline V CDR1 and CDR2: SSHAT, FNYEAQ (reference sequence). This CDR3 contains 14 residues. There are a few counts of this clonotype. The antigen is unknown. One end of the junction is discordant with germline, which a read error may explain.

The sequence was obtained from a female donor with Graves disease. Sequenced here: peripheral blood mononuclear cells (PBMCs), sampled when the disease was refractory, from a patient treated with antithyroid drugs. The rearrangement links TRBV7-7 to TRBJ2-2, with D uncertain. This chain's CDR3 is CASTQAVNTGELFF. The CDR3 region has the DNA TGTGCTAGCACGCAGGCGGTGAACACCGGGGAGCTGTTTTTT. The full variable domain, rest sourced from reference TRBV7-7 and TRBJ2-2, is GAGVSQSPRYKVTKRGQDVTLRCDPISSHATLYWYQQALGQGPEFLTYFNYEAQPDKSGLPSDRFSAERPEGSISTLTIQRTEQRDSAMYRCASTQAVNTGELFFGEGSRLTVL.